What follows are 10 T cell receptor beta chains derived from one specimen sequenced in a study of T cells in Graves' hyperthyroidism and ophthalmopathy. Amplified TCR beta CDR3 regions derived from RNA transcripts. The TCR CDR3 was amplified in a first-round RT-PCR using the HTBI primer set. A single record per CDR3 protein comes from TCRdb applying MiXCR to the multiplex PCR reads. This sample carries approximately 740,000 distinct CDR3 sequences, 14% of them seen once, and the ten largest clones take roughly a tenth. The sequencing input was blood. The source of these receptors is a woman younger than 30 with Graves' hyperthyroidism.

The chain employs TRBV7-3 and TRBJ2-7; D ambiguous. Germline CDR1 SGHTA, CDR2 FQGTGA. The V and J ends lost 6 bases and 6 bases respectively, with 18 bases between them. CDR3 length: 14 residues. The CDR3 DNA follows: TGTGCCAGCAGTCCCGGACCCCCTGTGAGCGAGCAGTACTTC. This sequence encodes CASSPGPPVSEQYF. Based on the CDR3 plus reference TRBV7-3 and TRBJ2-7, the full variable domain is GAGVSQTPSNKVTEKGKYVELRCDPISGHTALYWYRQSLGQGPEFLIYFQGTGAADDSGLPNDRFFAVRPEGSVSTLKIQRTERGDSAVYLCASSPGPPVSEQYFGPGTRLTVT.

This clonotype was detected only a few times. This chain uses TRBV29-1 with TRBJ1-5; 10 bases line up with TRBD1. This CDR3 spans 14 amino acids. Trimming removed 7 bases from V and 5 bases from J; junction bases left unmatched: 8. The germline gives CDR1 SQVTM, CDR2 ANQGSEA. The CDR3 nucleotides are TGCAGCGCGCGGGACAGGGGCCCGGATCAGCCCCAGCATTTT. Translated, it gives CSARDRGPDQPQHF.

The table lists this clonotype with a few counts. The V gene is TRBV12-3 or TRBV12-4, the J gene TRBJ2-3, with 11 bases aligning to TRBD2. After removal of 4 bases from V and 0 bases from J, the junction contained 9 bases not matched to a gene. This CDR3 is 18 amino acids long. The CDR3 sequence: CASSSPQLAGVSTDTQYF. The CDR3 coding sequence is TGTGCCAGCAGTTCCCCCCAACTAGCGGGAGTTAGCACAGATACGCAGTATTTT.

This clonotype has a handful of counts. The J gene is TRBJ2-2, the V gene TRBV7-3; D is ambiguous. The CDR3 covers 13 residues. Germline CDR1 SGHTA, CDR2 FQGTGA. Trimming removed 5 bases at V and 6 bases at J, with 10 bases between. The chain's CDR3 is CASSPNMAGELFF. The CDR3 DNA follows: TGTGCCAGCAGCCCAAATATGGCCGGGGAGCTGTTTTTT.

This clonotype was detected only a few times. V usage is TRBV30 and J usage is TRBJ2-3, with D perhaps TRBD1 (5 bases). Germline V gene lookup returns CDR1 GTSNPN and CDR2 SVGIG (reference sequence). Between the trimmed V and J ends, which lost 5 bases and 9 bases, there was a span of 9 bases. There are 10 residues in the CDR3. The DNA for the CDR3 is TGTGCCTGGCTCAGGGAAACGCAGTATTTT. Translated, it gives CAWLRETQYF.

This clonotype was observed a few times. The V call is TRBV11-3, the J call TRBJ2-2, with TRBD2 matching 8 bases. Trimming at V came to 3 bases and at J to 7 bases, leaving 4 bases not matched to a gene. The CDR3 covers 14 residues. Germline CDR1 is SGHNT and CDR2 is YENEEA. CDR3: CASSFRGGSGELFF. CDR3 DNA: TGTGCCAGCAGCTTCCGGGGGGGTAGCGGGGAGCTGTTTTTT.

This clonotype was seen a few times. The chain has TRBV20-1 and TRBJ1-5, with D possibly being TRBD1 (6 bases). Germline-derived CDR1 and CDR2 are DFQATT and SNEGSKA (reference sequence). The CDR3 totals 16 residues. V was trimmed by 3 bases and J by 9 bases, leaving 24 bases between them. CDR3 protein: CSARDRLTGERGPQHF. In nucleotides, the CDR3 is TGCAGTGCTAGGGATAGACTGACAGGAGAGAGAGGGCCCCAGCATTTT.

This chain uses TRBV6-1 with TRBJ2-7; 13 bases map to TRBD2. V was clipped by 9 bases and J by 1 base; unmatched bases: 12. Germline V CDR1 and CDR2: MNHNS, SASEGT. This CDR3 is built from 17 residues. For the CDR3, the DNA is TGTGCCAGTAGACTAGCGGGAGGCCCGAAGAATTCCTACGAGCAGTACTTC. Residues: CASRLAGGPKNSYEQYF.

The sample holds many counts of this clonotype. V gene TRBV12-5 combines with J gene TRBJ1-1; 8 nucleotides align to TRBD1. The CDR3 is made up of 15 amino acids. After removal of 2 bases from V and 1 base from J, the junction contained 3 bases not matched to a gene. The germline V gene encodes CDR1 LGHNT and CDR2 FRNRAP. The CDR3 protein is CASGLYGTGNTEAFF. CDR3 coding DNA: TGTGCTAGTGGTTTGTATGGGACAGGGAACACTGAAGCTTTCTTT.

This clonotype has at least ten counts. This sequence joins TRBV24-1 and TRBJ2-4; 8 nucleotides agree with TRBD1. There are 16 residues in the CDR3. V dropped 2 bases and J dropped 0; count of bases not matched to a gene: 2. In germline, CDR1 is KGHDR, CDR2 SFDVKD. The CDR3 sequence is CATSDSTGEAKNIQYF. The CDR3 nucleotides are TGTGCCACCAGTGATTCGACAGGGGAAGCCAAAAACATTCAGTACTTC.